This TCR beta chain derives from a study of blood T cell repertoires in COVID-19. In the original analysis: Scientists estimated how many nucleated cells there were by amplifying reference gene primers. Data came from immunoSEQ multiplex PCR; TCRdb stores just in-frame clones and leaves some out. That table gives V, J and clone size, and the DNA gave D and trimming. This sample yields 360,000 or so clones, of which roughly 87% are seen a single time; under 3% belongs to the top ten. The TCR was taken from a woman in her thirties who had recovered from COVID-19. Sequencing input: PBMCs or T cells enriched from blood (not recorded which).

CDR3 DNA: TGTGCCAGCAGTACGGGGGGGGCCCTATTTGAGCAGTACTTC. Its protein is CASSTGGALFEQYF. The chain uses TRBV28 and TRBJ2-7; 8 bases match TRBD2. V lost 5 bases, J lost 7 bases, and 10 bases stayed unmatched. The CDR3 sequence is 14 residues long. Per the germline V gene, CDR1 is MDHEN and CDR2 is SYDVKM.